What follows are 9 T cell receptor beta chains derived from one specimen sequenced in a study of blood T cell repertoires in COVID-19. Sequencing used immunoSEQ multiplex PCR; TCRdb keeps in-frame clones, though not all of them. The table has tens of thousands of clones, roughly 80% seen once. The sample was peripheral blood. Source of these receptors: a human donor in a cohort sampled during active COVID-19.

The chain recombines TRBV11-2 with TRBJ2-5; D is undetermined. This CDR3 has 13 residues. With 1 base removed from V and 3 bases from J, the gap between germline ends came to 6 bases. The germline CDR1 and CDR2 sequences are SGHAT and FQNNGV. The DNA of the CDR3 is TGTGCCAGCAGCTTAGGACTCGAAGAGACCCAGTACTTC. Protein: CASSLGLEETQYF.

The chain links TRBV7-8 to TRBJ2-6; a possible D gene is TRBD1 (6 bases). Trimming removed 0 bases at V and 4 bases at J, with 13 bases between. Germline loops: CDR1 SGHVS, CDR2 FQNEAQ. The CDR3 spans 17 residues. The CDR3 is CASSLALRTAGANVLTF. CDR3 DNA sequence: TGTGCCAGCAGCTTAGCGCTAAGGACAGCCGGGGCCAACGTCCTGACTTTC.

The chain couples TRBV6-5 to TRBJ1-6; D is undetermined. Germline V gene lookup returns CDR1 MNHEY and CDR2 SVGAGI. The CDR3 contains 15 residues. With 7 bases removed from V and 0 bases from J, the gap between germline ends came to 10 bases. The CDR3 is CASMEGSSYNSPLHF. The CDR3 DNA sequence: TGTGCCAGCATGGAGGGCAGCTCCTATAATTCACCCCTCCACTTT.

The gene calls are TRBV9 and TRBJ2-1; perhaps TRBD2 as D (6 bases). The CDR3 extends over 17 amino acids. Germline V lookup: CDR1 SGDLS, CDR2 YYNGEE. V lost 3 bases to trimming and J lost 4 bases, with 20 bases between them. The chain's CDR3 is CASSAGLTLRLYNEQFF. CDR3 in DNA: TGTGCCAGCAGCGCCGGACTAACACTCCGGCTTTACAATGAGCAGTTCTTC.

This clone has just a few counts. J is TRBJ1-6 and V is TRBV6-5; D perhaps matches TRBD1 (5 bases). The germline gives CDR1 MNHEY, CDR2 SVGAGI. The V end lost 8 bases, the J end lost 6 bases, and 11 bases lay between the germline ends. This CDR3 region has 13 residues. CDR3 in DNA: TGTGCCAGCGACCAGGGAATTAATTCACCCCTCCACTTT. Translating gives CASDQGINSPLHF.

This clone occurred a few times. In DNA, the CDR3 is TGTGCCAGCAGCCAAGGGACAGGTGGTAATTCACCCCTCCACTTT. Translation gives CASSQGTGGNSPLHF. This chain links TRBV27 with TRBJ1-6; TRBD1 agrees at 8 bases. The germline V gene has CDR1 MNHEY and CDR2 SMNVEV (reference sequence). The V and J ends lost 6 bases and 6 bases, in that order; junction bases with no gene match: 7. The CDR3 spans 15 residues.

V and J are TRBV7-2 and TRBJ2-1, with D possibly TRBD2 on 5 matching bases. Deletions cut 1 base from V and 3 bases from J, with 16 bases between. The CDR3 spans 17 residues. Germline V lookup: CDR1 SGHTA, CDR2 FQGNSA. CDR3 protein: CASSLEWASRFYNEQFF. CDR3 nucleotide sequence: TGTGCCAGCAGCTTAGAGTGGGCTAGCCGGTTCTACAATGAGCAGTTCTTC.

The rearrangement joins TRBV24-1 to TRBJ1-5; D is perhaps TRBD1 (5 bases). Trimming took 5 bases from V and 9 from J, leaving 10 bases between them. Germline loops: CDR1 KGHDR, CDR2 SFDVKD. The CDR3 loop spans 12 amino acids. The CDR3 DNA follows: TGTGCCACCAGTGCTCTTAGGGGGCCCCAGCATTTT. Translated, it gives CATSALRGPQHF.

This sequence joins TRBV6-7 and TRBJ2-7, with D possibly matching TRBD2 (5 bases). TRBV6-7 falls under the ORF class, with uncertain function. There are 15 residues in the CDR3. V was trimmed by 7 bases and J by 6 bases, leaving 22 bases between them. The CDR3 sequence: CASKTRTGTQGEQYF. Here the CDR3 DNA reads TGTGCCAGCAAAACCCGGACGGGAACTCAAGGCGAGCAGTACTTC.